The source of this TCR beta chain is a study of cytomegalovirus exposure and HLA in healthy donors. Vbeta (60) and Jbeta (13) primers were used in the PCR. The data were produced by immunoSEQ multiplex PCR, yet TCRdb's version contains in-frame clones alone and is incomplete. The sample contains roughly 110,000 clones, around 80% of which appear only once. Germline V CDR1 and CDR2: LGHNA, YNFKEQ. The CDR3 length is 12 residues. V lost 4 bases to trimming and J lost 4 bases, with 7 bases between them. Turning to this clone: The antigen remains undetermined.

Study findings and constraints: Per published accounts, TCR beta sequences correctly predicted the HLA-A and HLA-B alleles of most subjects.

The specimen was PBMCs. The sequence was obtained from a female donor in good health and CMV-seronegative. The rearrangement uses TRBV4-2 and TRBJ1-2, with a weak D call TRBD1 (5 bases). As DNA, the CDR3 is TGTGCCAGCAGCCCCGACAGCTATGGCTACACCTTC. Translating gives CASSPDSYGYTF.